The 18 T cell receptor beta chains below were found in one sample sequenced in a study of sequential checkpoint blockade in melanoma. Treatment defined: randomized to nivolumab then ipilimumab (arm A) or the reverse (arm B). The assay was immunoSEQ multiplex PCR, and TCRdb's table has in-frame clones only and misses some. Altogether about 27,000 clones are present, approximately 75% being singletons, with the ten largest covering 10% to 15%. Sequenced material: CD8+ T cells sorted from blood (inferred from file names), taken from a patient given nivolumab and ipilimumab in sequence. The receptors were sampled from a human donor with melanoma.

This chain joins TRBV7-2 and TRBJ2-7, with D uncertain. V lost 5 bases to trimming and J lost 4 bases, with 12 bases between them. The germline V gene has CDR1 SGHTA and CDR2 FQGNSA. The CDR3 totals 13 residues. CDR3 residues: CASSPFRRYEQYF. In nucleotides, the CDR3 is TGTGCCAGCAGCCCTTTTCGCAGGTACGAGCAGTACTTC.

The rearrangement links TRBV27 to TRBJ2-5, with 7 bases matching TRBD1. This CDR3 region has 15 residues. CDR1 and CDR2 from the germline V gene are MNHEY and SMNVEV (reference sequence). Germline trimming cut 5 bases from V and 2 bases from J; bases unmatched to any gene: 8. The CDR3 spells CASSRGTDRQETQYF. In DNA, the CDR3 is TGTGCCAGCAGTAGGGGGACAGATCGACAAGAGACCCAGTACTTC.

On this clone: Germline is not matched at one junction end, which may reflect a read error. The chain joins TRBV11-1 to TRBJ2-3; 9 positions agree with TRBD2. Germline V CDR1 and CDR2: SGHAT, FQDESV (reference sequence). The CDR3 spans 13 residues. The CDR3 nucleotides read TGTGCCAGCAGCAATCCCGGGACTAGCTATGGGTCCTTT. Amino acid sequence: CASSNPGTSYGSF.

The rearrangement links TRBV5-1 to TRBJ2-7, with 10 bases fitting TRBD1. There are 15 residues in the CDR3. V was pared by 3 bases and J by 7 bases, with 10 bases of the junction left unmatched. Per the germline V gene, CDR1 is SGHRS and CDR2 is YFSETQ. The CDR3 loop reads CASSSGQGSSEEQYF. CDR3 nucleotide sequence: TGCGCCAGCAGCTCGGGACAGGGGAGTTCAGAAGAGCAGTACTTC.

CDR3 sequence (DNA): TGTGCCAGTAGTATCTTTTCCGGGACTAGCGCCCATGAGCAGTTCTTC. The encoded protein is CASSIFSGTSAHEQFF. The chain carries TRBV19 and TRBJ2-1; 10 nucleotides agree with TRBD2. Trimming at V came to 3 bases and at J to 8 bases, leaving 10 bases not matched to a gene. Germline V CDR1 and CDR2: LNHDA, SQIVND (reference sequence). CDR3 length: 16 residues.

This clone was seen more than once but under ten times. The V call is TRBV10-3, the J call TRBJ2-7; D perhaps matches TRBD1 (5 bases). The CDR3 is 14 amino acids. Trimming cost V 2 bases and J 0 bases, with 8 bases left between them. CDR1 is ENHRY and CDR2 is SYGVKD in the germline V gene. CDR3 nucleotides: TGTGCCATCAGTGAGAGGGGCAACTCCTACGAGCAGTACTTC. Residues: CAISERGNSYEQYF.

This chain links TRBV4-1 with TRBJ2-7, with D tentatively TRBD2 (5 bases). This CDR3 is built from 16 residues. Germline V gene sequence: CDR1 MGHRA, CDR2 YSYEKL. V was clipped by 0 bases and J by 4 bases, with 16 bases between them. DNA for the CDR3: TGCGCCAGCAGCCAAGATCAGGCAGGCCGAGGGTACGAGCAGTACTTC. Its translation: CASSQDQAGRGYEQYF.

The rearrangement uses TRBV27 and TRBJ2-1, with D perhaps TRBD2 (6 bases). V gave up 2 bases and J gave up 7 bases, with 9 bases separating them. CDR3 length: 13 residues. Germline CDR1 and CDR2: MNHEY and SMNVEV (reference sequence). The CDR3 bases are TGTGCCAGCAGTTTAGGTAGCGGTAATGAGCAGTTCTTC. Translated, it gives CASSLGSGNEQFF.

This clone was counted only a few times. The chain uses TRBV5-1 and TRBJ2-5; the match to TRBD1 covers 7 bases. This CDR3 contains 15 residues. V dropped 4 bases and J dropped 5; count of bases not matched to a gene: 11. Looked up from germline, CDR1 is SGHRS and CDR2 is YFSETQ. Written as DNA, the CDR3 is TGCGCCAGCAGCCCAGAGACAGGGTTATGGGAGACCCAGTACTTC. It specifies CASSPETGLWETQYF.

The J gene is TRBJ2-1, the V gene TRBV9; 9 bases agree with TRBD2. The trim removed 2 bases at V and 2 bases at J, leaving 2 bases unmatched. The CDR3 has 15 amino acids. The V gene's germline CDR1 is SGDLS and CDR2 YYNGEE. The CDR3 protein is CASSVASGAYNEQFF. The CDR3 nucleotides read TGTGCCAGCAGCGTCGCTAGCGGGGCCTACAATGAGCAGTTCTTC.

The V and J genes are TRBV7-9 and TRBJ2-1, with D tentatively TRBD1 (6 bases). Trimming took off 5 bases at V and 8 bases at J, with 13 bases between the two ends. The CDR3 loop spans 13 amino acids. Germline CDR1 SEHNR, CDR2 FQNEAQ (reference sequence). The CDR3: CASSPRQVHEQFF. The CDR3 DNA reads TGTGCCAGCAGCCCTCGACAGGTCCATGAGCAGTTCTTC.

In its sample, this clone was seen a few times. The J gene is TRBJ1-6, the V gene TRBV4-3, with 11 bases lining up with TRBD1. Germline V CDR1 and CDR2: LGHNA, YSLEER. The CDR3 consists of 15 residues. J gave up 11 bases and V 4 bases, and 7 bases lay outside the gene matches. Here the CDR3 reads CASSPGTGGETPLHF. As DNA, the CDR3 is TGCGCCAGCAGCCCCGGGACAGGGGGAGAGACACCCCTCCACTTT.

This sequence joins TRBV2 and TRBJ1-1, with a possible D match to TRBD1 (5 bases). There are 13 residues in the CDR3. Trimming stripped 7 bases from V and 0 bases from J, with 9 bases between. Germline V lookup: CDR1 SNHLY, CDR2 FYNNEI. CDR3 DNA: TGTGCCAGCATGTACAGGTTGAACACTGAAGCTTTCTTT. It specifies CASMYRLNTEAFF.

This clone rates as medium-sized. In DNA, the CDR3 is TGTGCCAGTAGTCTCCGGCCGAGGGGCGGGGATGAGCAGTTCTTC. Protein product: CASSLRPRGGDEQFF. The gene calls are TRBV19 and TRBJ2-1, with a weak D call TRBD2 (6 bases). The CDR3 extends over 15 amino acids. Looked up from germline, CDR1 is LNHDA and CDR2 is SQIVND (reference sequence). Between the trimmed V and J ends, which lost 5 bases and 8 bases, there was a span of 19 bases.

This clone appeared a single time. The chain couples TRBV5-6 to TRBJ1-6; 8 positions match TRBD1. This CDR3 has 16 residues. Germline CDR1 is SGHDT and CDR2 is YYEEEE. The trim removed 0 bases at V and 9 bases at J, leaving 8 bases unmatched. The CDR3 spells CASSLEGQGAGSPLHF. DNA for the CDR3: TGTGCCAGCAGCTTGGAGGGGCAGGGGGCAGGTTCACCCCTCCACTTT.

The CDR3: CASSLDSPYEQYF. CDR3 bases: TGTGCCAGCAGCTTGGACAGCCCCTACGAGCAGTACTTC. The chain employs TRBV11-2 and TRBJ2-7; possibly TRBD1 for D (6 bases). CDR1 is SGHAT and CDR2 is FQNNGV in the germline V gene. The length of the CDR3 is 13 residues. V lost 3 bases to trimming and J lost 2 bases, with 8 bases between them.

J is TRBJ1-1 and V is TRBV29-1; D remains unclear. From germline, CDR1 is SQVTM and CDR2 ANQGSEA. Between the trimmed V and J ends, which lost 6 bases and 1 base, there was a span of 6 bases. The CDR3 sequence is 11 residues long. CDR3 sequence reads: CSVFKNTEAFF. The CDR3 coding sequence is TGCAGCGTCTTTAAGAACACTGAAGCTTTCTTT.

V and J are TRBV5-6 and TRBJ1-1; D ambiguous. V lost 0 bases and J lost 8, with 14 bases in between. Per germline, CDR1 SGHDT and CDR2 YYEEEE. The length of the CDR3 is 14 residues. The CDR3, as DNA: TGTGCCAGCAGCTTGGCCGGGGTCGGAATGGAAGCTTTCTTT. It translates to CASSLAGVGMEAFF.